This T cell receptor beta chain was sequenced for a study of cytomegalovirus exposure and HLA in healthy donors. Germline-derived CDR1 and CDR2 are SEHNR and FQNEAQ (reference sequence). The CDR3 has 13 amino acids. V lost 0 bases, J lost 4 bases, and 5 bases lay in between. As regards this clone: Its target is unknown.

Whole-study findings and limits: In a later analysis, donors in an Asian-associated ancestry cluster reportedly had fewer N-insertions in productive TCRs than the cohort mean. Whilst most TCR sequences proved rare, a subset of public TCRs occurred across many donors. Trimming of TCR beta V- and J-genes showed a link, identified in a later analysis, to a missense DCLRE1C variant.

PCR was performed using 60 Vbeta and 13 Jbeta primers. Generated by immunoSEQ multiplex PCR, the TCRdb table keeps only in-frame clones and is missing some. Among more than 130,000 clones, around three quarters were seen once, and the ten largest hold approximately 6.3%. This chain connects TRBV7-9 to TRBJ2-3, with D hard to call. This TCR was sampled from a man between 35 and 55 years old in good health and CMV-seropositive. Sequencing used PBMCs. The CDR3 is CASSLAGSDTQYF. The CDR3, as DNA: TGTGCCAGCAGCTTAGCCGGGTCAGATACGCAGTATTTT.